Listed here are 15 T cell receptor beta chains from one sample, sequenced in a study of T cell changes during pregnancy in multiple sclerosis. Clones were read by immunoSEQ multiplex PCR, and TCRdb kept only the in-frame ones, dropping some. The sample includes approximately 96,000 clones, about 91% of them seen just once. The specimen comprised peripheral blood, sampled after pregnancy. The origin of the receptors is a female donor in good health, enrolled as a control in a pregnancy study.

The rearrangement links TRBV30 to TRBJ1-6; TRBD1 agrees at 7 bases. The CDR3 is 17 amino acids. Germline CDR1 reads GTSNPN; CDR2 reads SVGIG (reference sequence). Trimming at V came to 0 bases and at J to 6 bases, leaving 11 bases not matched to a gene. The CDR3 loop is CAWSVARTGASNSPLHF. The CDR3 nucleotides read TGTGCCTGGAGTGTAGCTCGGACAGGAGCGAGTAATTCACCCCTCCACTTT.

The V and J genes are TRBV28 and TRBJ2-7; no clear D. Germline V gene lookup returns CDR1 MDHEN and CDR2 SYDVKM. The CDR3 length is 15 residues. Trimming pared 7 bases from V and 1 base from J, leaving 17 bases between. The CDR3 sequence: CASTEEVDLSYEQYF. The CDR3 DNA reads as TGTGCCAGCACCGAAGAGGTCGACCTTTCCTACGAGCAGTACTTC.

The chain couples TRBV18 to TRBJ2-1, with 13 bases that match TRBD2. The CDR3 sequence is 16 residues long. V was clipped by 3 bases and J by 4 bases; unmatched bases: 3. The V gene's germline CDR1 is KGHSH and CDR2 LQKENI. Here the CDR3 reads CASSPGGLAGYNEQFF. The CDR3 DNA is TGTGCCAGCTCACCGGGGGGACTAGCGGGGTACAATGAGCAGTTCTTC.

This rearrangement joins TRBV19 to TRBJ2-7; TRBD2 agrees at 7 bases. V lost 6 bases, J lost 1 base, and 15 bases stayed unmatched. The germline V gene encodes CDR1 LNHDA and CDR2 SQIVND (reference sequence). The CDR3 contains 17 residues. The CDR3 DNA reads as TGTGCCAGTAGCCTTATGGTGGGAGGGGAGGGGTCCTACGAGCAGTACTTC. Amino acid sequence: CASSLMVGGEGSYEQYF.

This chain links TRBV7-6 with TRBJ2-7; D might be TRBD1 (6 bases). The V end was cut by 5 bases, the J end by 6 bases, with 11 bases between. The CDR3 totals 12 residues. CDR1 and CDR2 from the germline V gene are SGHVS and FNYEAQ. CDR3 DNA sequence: TGTGCCAGCAGCCCCACAGGGCGCGAGCAGTACTTC. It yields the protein CASSPTGREQYF.

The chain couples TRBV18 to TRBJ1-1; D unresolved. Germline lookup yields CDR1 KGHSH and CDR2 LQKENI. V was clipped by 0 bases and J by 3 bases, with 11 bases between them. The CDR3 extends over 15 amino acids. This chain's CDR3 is CASSPPVQVDTEAFF. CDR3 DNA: TGTGCCAGCTCACCACCGGTTCAGGTAGACACTGAAGCTTTCTTT.

This CDR3 reads CASSPRAVTGELFF. DNA of the CDR3: TGTGCCAGCAGTCCGCGGGCGGTCACCGGGGAGCTGTTTTTT. The V gene is TRBV27, the J gene TRBJ2-2, with D perhaps matching TRBD2 (5 bases). Germline-derived CDR1 and CDR2 are MNHEY and SMNVEV (reference sequence). The CDR3 has 14 amino acids. V was clipped by 5 bases and J by 4 bases, with 11 bases between them.

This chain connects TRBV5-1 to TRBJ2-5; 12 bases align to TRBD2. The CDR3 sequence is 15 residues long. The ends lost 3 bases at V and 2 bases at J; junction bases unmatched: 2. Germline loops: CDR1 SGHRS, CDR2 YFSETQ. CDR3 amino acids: CASSSGTSGQETQYF. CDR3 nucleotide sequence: TGCGCCAGCAGCTCGGGGACTAGCGGGCAAGAGACCCAGTACTTC.

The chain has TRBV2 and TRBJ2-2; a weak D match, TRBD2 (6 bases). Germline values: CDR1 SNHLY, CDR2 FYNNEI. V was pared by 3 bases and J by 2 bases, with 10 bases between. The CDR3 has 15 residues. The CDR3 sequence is CASSEGGTNTGELFF. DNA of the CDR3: TGTGCCAGCAGTGAGGGAGGCACAAACACCGGGGAGCTGTTTTTT.

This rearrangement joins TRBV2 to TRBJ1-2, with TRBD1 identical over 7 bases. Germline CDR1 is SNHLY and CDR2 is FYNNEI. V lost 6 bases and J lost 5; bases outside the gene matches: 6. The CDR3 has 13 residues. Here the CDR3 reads CASSVDRAYGYTF. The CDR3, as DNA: TGTGCCAGCAGCGTAGACAGGGCGTATGGCTACACCTTC.

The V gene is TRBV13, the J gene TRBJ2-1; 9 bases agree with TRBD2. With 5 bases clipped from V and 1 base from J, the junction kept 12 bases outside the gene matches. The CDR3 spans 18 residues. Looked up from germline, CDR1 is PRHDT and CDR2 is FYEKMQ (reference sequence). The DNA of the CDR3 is TGTGCCAGCAGCCCCCGGGGATGGGCGGGGGGGTCCTACAATGAGCAGTTCTTC. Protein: CASSPRGWAGGSYNEQFF.

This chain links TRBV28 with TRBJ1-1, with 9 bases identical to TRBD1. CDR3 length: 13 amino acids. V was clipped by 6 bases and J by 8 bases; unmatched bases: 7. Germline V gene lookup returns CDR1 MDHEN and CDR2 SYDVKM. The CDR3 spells CASRPTGTGEAFF. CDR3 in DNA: TGTGCCAGCAGACCGACCGGGACAGGGGAAGCTTTCTTT.

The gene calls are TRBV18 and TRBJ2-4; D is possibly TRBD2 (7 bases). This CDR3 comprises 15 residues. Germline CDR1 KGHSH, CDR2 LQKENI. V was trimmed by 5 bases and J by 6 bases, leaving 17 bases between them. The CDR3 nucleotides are TGTGCCAGCTCAACAGGACGAGGGGGGGGAAACATTCAGTACTTC. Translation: CASSTGRGGGNIQYF.

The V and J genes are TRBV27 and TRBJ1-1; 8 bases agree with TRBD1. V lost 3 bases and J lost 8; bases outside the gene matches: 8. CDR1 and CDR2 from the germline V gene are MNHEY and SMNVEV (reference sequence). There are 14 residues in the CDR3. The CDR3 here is CASSFSRTGTEAFF. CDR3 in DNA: TGTGCCAGCAGTTTCTCTCGGACAGGGACCGAAGCTTTCTTT.

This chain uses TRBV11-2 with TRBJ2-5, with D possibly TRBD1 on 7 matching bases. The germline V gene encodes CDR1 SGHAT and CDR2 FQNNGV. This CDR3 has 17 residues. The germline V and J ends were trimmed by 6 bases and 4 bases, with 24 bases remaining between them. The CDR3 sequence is CASSLAGAGSGGETQYF. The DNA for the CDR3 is TGTGCCAGCAGTCTGGCAGGGGCGGGATCAGGGGGAGAGACCCAGTACTTC. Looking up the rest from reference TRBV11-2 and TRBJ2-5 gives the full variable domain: EAGVAQSPRYKIIEKRQSVAFWCNPISGHATLYWYQQILGQGPKLLIQFQNNGVVDDSQLPKDRFSAERLKGVDSTLKIQPAKLEDSAVYLCASSLAGAGSGGETQYFGPGTRLLVL.